Sequencing of this T cell receptor beta chain was carried out in a study of CXCR3-negative and CXCR3-positive naive CD8 T cells. The wider study: Around 130 million TRB reads were obtained overall (about 1.5 +/- 0.3 million per library). Study observations and caveats: CXCR3-positive naive cells had TRB CDR3s that were more hydrophobic than CXCR3-negative naive cells had. Diversity proved comparably high across both naive subsets and much lower in memory CD8+ cells. Memory cells differed in TRBV-TRBJ usage, but naive CXCR3-negative and CXCR3-positive cells had similar usage.

A CD45RO-CCR7+CD27+CD95- phenotype identified naive CD8+ T cells. 5' RACE with UMI labels generated the TRB cDNA libraries. TCRdb reprocessed the 5' RACE reads and keeps a single row for each CDR3 protein, giving no DNA. Its listing shows about 85,000 distinct CDR3 sequences. The CDR3 runs 15 residues. Germline CDR1 is SEHNR and CDR2 is FQNEAQ (reference sequence). In regard to this clonotype: Its antigen is not known.

The chain uses TRBV7-9 and TRBJ2-7; TCRdb designates TRBD2, a call that cannot be tested without DNA. The sequencing sample was made of naive CXCR3+ CD8+ T cells from blood. Subset reported: CD45RO-CCR7+CD27+CD95- naive CD8+ T cells expressing CXCR3 (TNR3+). This clonotype was sampled from a human donor in good health. Some clones in this sample may be carry-over from other donors' samples. The CDR3 region is CASSQIGLAGYEQYF.